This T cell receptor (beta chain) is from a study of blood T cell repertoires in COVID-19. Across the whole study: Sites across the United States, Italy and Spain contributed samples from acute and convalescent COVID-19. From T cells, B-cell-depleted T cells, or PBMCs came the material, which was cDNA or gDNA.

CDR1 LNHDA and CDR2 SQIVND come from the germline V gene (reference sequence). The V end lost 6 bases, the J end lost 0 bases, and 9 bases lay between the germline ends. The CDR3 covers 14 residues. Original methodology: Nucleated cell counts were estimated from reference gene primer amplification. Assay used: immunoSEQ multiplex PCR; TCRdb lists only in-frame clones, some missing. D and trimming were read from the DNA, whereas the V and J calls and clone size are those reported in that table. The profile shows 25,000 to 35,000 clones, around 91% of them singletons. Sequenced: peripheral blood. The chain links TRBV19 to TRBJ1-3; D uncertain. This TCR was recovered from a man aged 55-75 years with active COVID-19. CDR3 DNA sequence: TGTGCCAGTAGCTGGCAGAACTCTGGAAACACCATATATTTT. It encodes CASSWQNSGNTIYF.